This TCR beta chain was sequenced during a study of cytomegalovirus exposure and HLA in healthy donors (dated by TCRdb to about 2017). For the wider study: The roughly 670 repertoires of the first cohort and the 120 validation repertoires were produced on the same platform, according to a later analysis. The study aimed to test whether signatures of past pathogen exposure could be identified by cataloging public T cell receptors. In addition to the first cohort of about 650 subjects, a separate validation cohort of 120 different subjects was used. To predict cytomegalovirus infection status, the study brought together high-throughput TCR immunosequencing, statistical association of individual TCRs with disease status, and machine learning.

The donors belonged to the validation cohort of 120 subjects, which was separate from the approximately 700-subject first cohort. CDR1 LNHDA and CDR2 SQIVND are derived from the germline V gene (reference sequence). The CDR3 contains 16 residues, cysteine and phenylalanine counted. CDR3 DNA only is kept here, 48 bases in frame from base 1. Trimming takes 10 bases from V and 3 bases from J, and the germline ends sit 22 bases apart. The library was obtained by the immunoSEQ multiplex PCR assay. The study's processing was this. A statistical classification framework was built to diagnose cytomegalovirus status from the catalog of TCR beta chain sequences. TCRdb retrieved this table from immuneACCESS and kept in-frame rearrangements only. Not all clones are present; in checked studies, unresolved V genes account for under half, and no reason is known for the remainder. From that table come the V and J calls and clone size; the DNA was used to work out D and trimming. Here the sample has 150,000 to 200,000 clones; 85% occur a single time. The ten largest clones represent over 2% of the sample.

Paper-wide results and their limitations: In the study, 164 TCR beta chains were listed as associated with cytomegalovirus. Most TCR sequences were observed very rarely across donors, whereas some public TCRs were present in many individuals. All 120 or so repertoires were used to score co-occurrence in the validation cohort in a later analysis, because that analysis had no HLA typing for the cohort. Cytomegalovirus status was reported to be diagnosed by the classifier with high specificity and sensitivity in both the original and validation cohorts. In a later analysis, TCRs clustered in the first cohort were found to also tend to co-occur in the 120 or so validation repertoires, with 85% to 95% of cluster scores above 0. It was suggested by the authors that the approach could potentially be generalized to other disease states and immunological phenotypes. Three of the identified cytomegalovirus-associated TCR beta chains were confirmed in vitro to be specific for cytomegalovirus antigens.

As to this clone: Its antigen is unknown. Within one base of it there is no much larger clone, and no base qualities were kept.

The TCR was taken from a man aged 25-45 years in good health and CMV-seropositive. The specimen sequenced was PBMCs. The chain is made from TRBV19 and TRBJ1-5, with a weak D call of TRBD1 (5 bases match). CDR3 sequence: CAKTQTQVVPNQPQHF. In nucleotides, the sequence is TGTGCCAAAACCCAAACACAGGTTGTCCCCAATCAGCCCCAGCATTTT.